The sequence of this T cell receptor (beta chain) was determined in a study of cytomegalovirus exposure and HLA in healthy donors. Whole-study findings and limits: High specificity and sensitivity for cytomegalovirus status were reported for the classifier. Most TCR sequences were rare, but some public TCRs occurred in many donors. First-cohort TCR clusters were later found to tend to co-occur in the 120 validation repertoires.

The donors were part of the validation cohort, which consisted of under 150 subjects and was separate from the first cohort of 670 or so subjects. To note about this clone: Antigen unknown.

This table comes from immunoSEQ multiplex PCR, and its TCRdb copy is limited to in-frame clones, with some not included. The sample has around 98,000 clones, over 75% seen once. CDR1 and CDR2 (germline): LNHDA, SQIVND (reference sequence). Losses at the gene ends were 2 bases for V and 4 bases for J; bases not matched to a gene: 14. The CDR3 runs 18 residues. This rearrangement joins TRBV19 to TRBJ2-1; 7 nucleotides align to TRBD2. The source of this sequence is a man aged 18 to 30 in good health and CMV-seropositive. The specimen sequenced was PBMCs. CDR3 region: CASSIIIGGTGMYNEQFF. The CDR3 DNA follows: TGTGCCAGTAGTATAATCATCGGGGGGACGGGGATGTACAATGAGCAGTTCTTC.